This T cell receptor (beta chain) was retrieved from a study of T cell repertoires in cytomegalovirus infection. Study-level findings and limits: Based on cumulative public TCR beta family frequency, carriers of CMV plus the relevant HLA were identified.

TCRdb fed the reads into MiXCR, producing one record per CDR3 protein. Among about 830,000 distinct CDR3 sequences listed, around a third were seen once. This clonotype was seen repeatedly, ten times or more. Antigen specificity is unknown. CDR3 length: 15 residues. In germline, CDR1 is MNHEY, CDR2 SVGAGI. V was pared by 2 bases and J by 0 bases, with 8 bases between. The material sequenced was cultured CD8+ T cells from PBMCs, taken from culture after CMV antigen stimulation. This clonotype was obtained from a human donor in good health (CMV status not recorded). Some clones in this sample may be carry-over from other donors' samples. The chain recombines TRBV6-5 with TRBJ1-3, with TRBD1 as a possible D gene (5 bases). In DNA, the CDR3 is TGTGCCAGCAGTTACGCGGGGGACTCTGGAAACACCATATATTTT. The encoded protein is CASSYAGDSGNTIYF.